These T cell receptor beta chains were read from a single sample in a study of cytomegalovirus exposure and HLA in healthy donors. Measured with immunoSEQ multiplex PCR; TCRdb has only the in-frame clones, and not every one. Of about 130,000 clones listed, approximately 90% were seen once; the top ten hold 6.2%. The sample was PBMCs. The receptor set was obtained from a woman in her twenties or thirties in good health and CMV-seropositive. CDR3s include the opening cysteine and the closing phenylalanine or tryptophan. Fields, in order: V gene, J gene, clone size, CDR3 protein. Not every row has a clone size; where given, it reads once, few, many or a size class.

>TRBV6-6|TRBJ2-2|.
CASRAVGELFF
>TRBV27|TRBJ2-1|.
CASSHEGLAGDGANEQFF
>TRBV5-8|TRBJ2-1|.
CASSLAGLAGNEQFF
>TRBV11-3|TRBJ2-3|.
CASSFRSRTDTQYF
>TRBV18|TRBJ2-7|once
CASSPGLAGPYEQYF
>TRBV2|TRBJ1-1|.
CASPKQGNTEAFF
>TRBV15|TRBJ1-3|.
CATSRDPGPGNTIYF
>TRBV19|TRBJ1-1|.
CASTRTGWWTEAFF
>TRBV10-2|TRBJ1-5|.
CASSDNRGDQPQHF
>TRBV5-1|TRBJ2-5|.
CASSFPYAGGETQYF
>TRBV28|TRBJ1-2|.
CASIGGANYGYTF
>TRBV7-8|TRBJ2-5|once
CASRARPKETQYF
>TRBV2|TRBJ2-7|.
CASSRDRGPYEQYF
>TRBV9|TRBJ2-3|.
CASSPRTSTDTQYF
>TRBV7-6|TRBJ2-7|.
CASRAKGGNEQYF
>TRBV28|TRBJ2-7|.
CASRSGYLSYEQYF
>TRBV23-1|TRBJ1-5|.
CASGLLGGEGVNQPQHF
>TRBV5-1|TRBJ2-1|.
CASSPQASYNEQFF
>TRBV7-9|TRBJ2-5|.
CASSSLRGQGSGETQYF
>TRBV5-6|TRBJ1-1|once
CASSPPPGTRNTEAFF
>TRBV5-5|TRBJ1-5|.
CASSLAAGWGNQPQHF
>TRBV6-6|TRBJ2-1|.
CASSARTEKFF
>TRBV4-2|TRBJ2-1|.
CASSQDPTSGWSAQFF
>TRBV10-3|TRBJ2-7|.
CAISRTGGEDEQYF
>TRBV5-4|TRBJ2-3|.
CASSLADRADTQYF
>TRBV19|TRBJ1-1|few
CASNEGWGEAFF
>TRBV5-4|TRBJ2-3|.
CASSLGQGSNIDTQYF
>TRBV7-2|TRBJ2-7|.
CASSFFPSSYEQYF
>TRBV4-2|TRBJ1-4|.
CASSQDYGLGDEKLFF
>TRBV7-8|TRBJ1-2|.
CASSLGNDRGVGYTF
>TRBV27|TRBJ1-1|.
CASSWARGPTEAFF
>TRBV6-5|TRBJ1-2|.
CASRPDRGRLYGYTF
>TRBV2|TRBJ2-7|.
CASSWQIYEQYF
>TRBV5-6|TRBJ2-1|once
CASSFGLAGVYNEQFF
>TRBV27|TRBJ2-7|.
CASSLEGGGSYEQYF
>TRBV21-1|TRBJ2-7|.
CASRYVRAEYTLSYEQYF
>TRBV11-2|TRBJ2-3|.
CASSRGLDTQYF
>TRBV27|TRBJ2-3|.
CASSLSIGGATDTQYF
>TRBV29-1|TRBJ2-1|.
CSARRGASYNEQFF
>TRBV5-1|TRBJ2-3|.
CASSLATGMVPDTQYF
>TRBV2|TRBJ2-3|.
CASSLTGVVADTQYF
>TRBV7-3|TRBJ2-5|.
CASSSLGPSAKETQYF
>TRBV19|TRBJ1-1|.
CASIRGWRDTEAFF
>TRBV2|TRBJ2-2|.
CASSFGAGELFF
>TRBV11-3|TRBJ1-3|.
CASSYRTGGSGNTIYF
>TRBV5-1|TRBJ2-5|.
CASSLEGGQYF
>TRBV11-2|TRBJ1-2|few
CASLRDRGAGYTF
>TRBV15|TRBJ2-7|.
CATSRDRAPTYEQYF
>TRBV4-2|TRBJ2-3|.
CASSQAGTLDTQYF
>TRBV28|TRBJ1-5|.
CASSLAGKPQHF
>TRBV9|TRBJ2-3|once
CASSAYADTQYF
>TRBV5-7|TRBJ2-7|.
CASSLPGQGIHYEQYF
>TRBV2|TRBJ2-1|.
CASKSTSGSYNEQFF
>TRBV7-8|TRBJ2-2|.
CASSLRQTGELFF
>TRBV11-2|TRBJ2-3|once
CASSLFEGADTQYF
>TRBV4-1|TRBJ2-7|.
CASSQVPRLAGSYEQYF
>TRBV19|TRBJ2-1|once
CASSTSSSSSLRGGEFF
>TRBV18|TRBJ1-4|.
CASSPTNRAPNEKLFF
>TRBV15|TRBJ2-7|once
CATSRLVGLGGYEQYF